This paragraph covers one T cell receptor (beta chain) sequence. The specificity of this receptor is unknown. These reads were obtained on a NextSeq 550. The Human TCR Profiling Kit (MiLaboratory) was used to make UMI-labeled 5' RACE TRB cDNA libraries. The full amount of extracted RNA was used for cDNA synthesis, and the full amount of resulting cDNA was used for PCR amplification. Libraries were prepared in parallel using an identical number of PCR cycles. On the study's bioinformatics: With a minimum of two reads required per UMI, MIGEC and MiXCR pulled out about 50,000 +/- 10,000 unique UMI-labeled TRB cDNA molecules from each library. An average of about 40,000 +/- 10,000 functional in-frame TRB CDR3 nucleotide clonotypes without stop codons was found per library. After each sample was downsampled to 5000 UMI-labeled TRB molecules, VDJtools was used to calculate diversity metrics such as normalized Shannon-Wiener and Chao1. VDJtools was used to calculate clonotype-size-weighted physicochemical properties of the central five CDR3 residues, namely interaction energy, strength, volume and Kidera factor 4. Based on TCRdb reprocessing of the reads, there is one entry per CDR3 protein sequence, and DNA is missing. It is TCRdb's table, rather than the study itself, that gives the V and J calls and clone size. This sample's records show 46,000 or so distinct CDR3 sequences. Together, the top ten hold roughly 1.6% of the sample.

The data were taken from a study of CXCR3-negative and CXCR3-positive naive CD8 T cells (dated by TCRdb to the late 2010s). Study-wide context: Roughly 140 million TRB reads were obtained in total, roughly 1.5 +/- 0.3 million reads per library. The diversity and physicochemical repertoire analyses included roughly ten donors pooled from two independent experiments. TRBV-TRBJ cluster analysis included naive subsets from five or six donors and memory cells from 3 donors. Overall results and qualifications from the work: Within the same donor, TRBV-TRBJ usage looked similar between naive CXCR3-negative and CXCR3-positive cells, but memory cells had distinct patterns. Surface CD5, linked to self-reactivity in mice, was comparable between naive subsets; TCR interaction strength was therefore also inferred from TRB CDR3 physicochemical properties. TRB CDR3s from CXCR3-positive naive cells showed higher hydrophobicity (lower Kidera factor 4), lower energy, and higher strength and volume indices than CXCR3-negative naive cells. Comparably high repertoire diversity was found in both naive subsets, whereas much lower repertoire diversity was found in memory CD8+ T cells. CXCR3 expression partially decreased after cryopreservation, so most assays used freshly isolated PBMCs.

Each CD8+ T cell subset was flow-sorted in triplicate, and some 310,000 cells per subset were placed directly into RLT lysis buffer. To keep memory contaminants out, a stringent definition of naive CD8+ T cells was applied: CD45RO-CCR7+CD27+CD95-. Peripheral blood mononuclear cells were isolated from buffy coats using standard density gradient centrifugation. Naive CXCR3-negative and CXCR3-positive CD8+ T cells were flow-sorted on a FACSAria III. Total RNA was extracted from sorted cells with an RNeasy Mini Kit. The source material was naive CXCR3- CD8+ T cells from blood. The sample's cell subset or site, from its label and the paper: CD45RO-CCR7+CD27+CD95- naive CD8+ T cells lacking CXCR3 (TNR3-). The receptor comes from a human donor in good health. Some clones in this sample may be carry-over from other donors' samples.

The CDR3 is CSVEDWGGQNPGETQYF. This chain is built from TRBV29-1 and TRBJ2-5; TCRdb's D call of TRBD1 is untestable without DNA. Measured from the cysteine to the phenylalanine, the CDR3 is 17 residues long. No DNA accompanies this entry. CDR1 and CDR2 are read off the germline V gene as SQVTM and ANQGSEA.